This T cell receptor (beta chain) appears in the sequencing data of a study of cytomegalovirus exposure and HLA in healthy donors. The table lists this clone with a few counts. Antigen specificity is unknown. The CDR3 consists of 15 residues. V was pared by 2 bases and J by 7 bases, with 4 bases of the junction left unmatched. Germline V CDR1 and CDR2: MNHNS, SASEGT. Broader study findings: Among the sequence variants, a highly shared cluster was likely an artifact of sequencing. About 87% or about 30% of the time was how often most TCR beta V segments were productive, according to an earlier analysis. The study put 150 to 200 TCR beta chains on its list as cytomegalovirus-associated.

It was with 60 Vbeta and 13 Jbeta primers that the PCR ran. The protocol was immunoSEQ multiplex PCR, while the TCRdb copy is restricted to in-frame clones and leaves out a portion. The table shows 150,000 to 200,000 clones, with more than 60% occurring only once. This receptor was taken from a woman in her 30s in good health and CMV-seronegative. Sequenced sample: PBMCs. The V gene is TRBV6-1, the J gene TRBJ1-6, with 8 bases identical to TRBD1. DNA of the CDR3: TGTGCCAGCAGTGAAATCCAGGGGGCGAATTCACCCCTCCACTTT. Protein: CASSEIQGANSPLHF.